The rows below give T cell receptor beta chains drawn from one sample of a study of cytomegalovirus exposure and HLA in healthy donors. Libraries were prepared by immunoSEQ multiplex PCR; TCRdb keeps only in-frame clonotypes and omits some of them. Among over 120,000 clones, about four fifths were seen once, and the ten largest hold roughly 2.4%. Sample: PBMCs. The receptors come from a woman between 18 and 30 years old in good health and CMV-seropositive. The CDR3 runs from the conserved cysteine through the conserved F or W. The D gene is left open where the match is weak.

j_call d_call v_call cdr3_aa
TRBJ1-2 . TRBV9 CASSTGLLANYGYTF
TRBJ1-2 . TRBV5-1 CASSLQGDYGYTF
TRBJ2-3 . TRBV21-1 CASSKTCGFNTDTQYF
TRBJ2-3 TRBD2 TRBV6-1 CASSGLAGGPDTQYF
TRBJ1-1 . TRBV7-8 CASSPPSPGTEAFF
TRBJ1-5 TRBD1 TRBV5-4 CASSSDRGDQPQHF
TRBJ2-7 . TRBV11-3 CASSTRGAGNEQYF
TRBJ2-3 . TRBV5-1 CASSLETATDTQYF
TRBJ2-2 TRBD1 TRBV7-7 CASSPGTVGVGELFF
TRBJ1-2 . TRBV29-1 CSVVDKISLVGGYTF
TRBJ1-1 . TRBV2 CASTGFAPNTEAFF
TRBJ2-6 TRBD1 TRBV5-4 CARSGDRNFSGANVLTF
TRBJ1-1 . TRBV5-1 CASSGRMNTEAFF
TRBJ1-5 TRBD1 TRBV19 CASSKDRATNQPQHF
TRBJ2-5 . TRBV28 CASSRPGVHEETQYF
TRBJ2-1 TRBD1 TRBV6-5 CASRIDRGNYNEQFF
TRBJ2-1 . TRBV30 CAWSPSYNEQFF
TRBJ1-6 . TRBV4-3 CASSQTGANSPLHF
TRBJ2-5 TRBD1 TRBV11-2 CASSWGTGIFSETQYF
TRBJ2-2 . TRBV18 CASSPLLVPSNTGELFF
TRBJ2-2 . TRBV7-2 CASSLGTNTGELFF
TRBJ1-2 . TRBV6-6 CASSAPSYGYTF
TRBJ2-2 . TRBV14 CASSQFLVGAGELFF
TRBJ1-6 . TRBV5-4 CASSLVFNSPLHF
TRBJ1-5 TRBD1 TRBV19 CASSTDRVSNQPQHF
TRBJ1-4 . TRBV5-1 CASSLGEKLFF
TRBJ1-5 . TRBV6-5 CASSHDSDQPQHF
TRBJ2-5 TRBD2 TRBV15 CATSRDVLAGFSETQYF
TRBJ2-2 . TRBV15 CATSRETGGGSGELFF
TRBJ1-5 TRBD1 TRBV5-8 CASSLGTGVYNQPQHF
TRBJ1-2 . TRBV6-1 CASSETEYGYTF
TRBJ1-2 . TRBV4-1 CASSQDRNYGYTF
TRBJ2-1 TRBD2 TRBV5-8 CASSLEGLAGVREQFF
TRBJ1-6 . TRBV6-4 CASSALQGPNSPLHF
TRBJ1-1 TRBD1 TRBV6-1 CASSETGVGEAFF
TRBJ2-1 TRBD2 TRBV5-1 CASSLGGWRGVYNEQFF
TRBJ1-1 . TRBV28 CAIAAGVATEAFF
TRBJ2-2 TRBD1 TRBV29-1 CSVRTGTGELFF
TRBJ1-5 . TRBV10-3 CAISGAEYQPQHF
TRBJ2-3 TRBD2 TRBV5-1 CASSSETGLAADTQYF
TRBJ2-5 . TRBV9 CASSVGWSRGEETQYF
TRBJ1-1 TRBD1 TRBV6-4 CASSDGQGVGTEAFF
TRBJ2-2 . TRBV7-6 CASRGTTTGELFF
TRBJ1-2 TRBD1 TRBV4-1 CASSLRDRDSSYGYTF
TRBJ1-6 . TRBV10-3 CAISGREENSPLHF